These T cell receptor beta chains were read from a single sample in a study of STAT5B mutations in CD4+ large granular lymphocyte leukemia. Measured with immunoSEQ multiplex PCR; TCRdb has only the in-frame clones, and not every one. Of roughly 36,000 clones listed, 69% are singletons. The sequencing input was CD4+ T cells from blood buffy coats. All receptors come from a human donor in good health. Both conserved end residues are part of each CDR3. The D gene is left open where the match is weak. For some rows the clone size is stated as once, few or many, or as a class when expanded; others skip it.

v_gene: TRBV29-1; j_gene: TRBJ1-2; d_gene: -; abundance: -; CDR3nt: TGCAGCGTTGAAGAGGGGGGAGAGTACTATGGCTACACCTTC; CDR3aa: CSVEEGGEYYGYTF
v_gene: TRBV5-6; j_gene: TRBJ1-2; d_gene: TRBD1; abundance: few; CDR3nt: TGTGCCAGCACCAGGACAGGGGGTGGCTACACCTTC; CDR3aa: CASTRTGGGYTF
v_gene: TRBV5-1; j_gene: TRBJ2-1; d_gene: -; abundance: -; CDR3nt: TGCGCCAGCAGCTTCCTGGGCGGGGGCAGAACTAATGAGCAGTTCTTC; CDR3aa: CASSFLGGGRTNEQFF
v_gene: TRBV4-3; j_gene: TRBJ1-4; d_gene: -; abundance: -; CDR3nt: TGCGCCAGCAGCCAAGATAGAATGATGCGGGGACAATCGACTAATGAAAAACTGTTTTTT; CDR3aa: CASSQDRMMRGQSTNEKLFF
v_gene: TRBV19; j_gene: TRBJ1-5; d_gene: TRBD1; abundance: once; CDR3nt: TGTGCCAGTAGTAAATGGACAGGGGCTAGCCAGCCCCAGCATTTT; CDR3aa: CASSKWTGASQPQHF
v_gene: TRBV7-9; j_gene: TRBJ2-5; d_gene: -; abundance: few; CDR3nt: TGTGCCAGCAGCGCAAGCGGAGGGCTGGAGACCCAGTACTTC; CDR3aa: CASSASGGLETQYF
v_gene: TRBV6-4; j_gene: TRBJ2-2; d_gene: TRBD2; abundance: -; CDR3nt: TGTGCCAGCAGCGCCCTAGCGGGGGGGAACACCGGGGAGCTGTTTTTT; CDR3aa: CASSALAGGNTGELFF
v_gene: TRBV5-1; j_gene: TRBJ2-7; d_gene: TRBD1; abundance: -; CDR3nt: TGCGCCAGCAGCCTGGGACAGGGACAATACGAGCAGTACTTC; CDR3aa: CASSLGQGQYEQYF
v_gene: TRBV30; j_gene: TRBJ1-4; d_gene: -; abundance: -; CDR3nt: TGTGCCTGGAGTGTAGGGGGGCATGAAAAACTGTTTTTT; CDR3aa: CAWSVGGHEKLFF
v_gene: TRBV7-9; j_gene: TRBJ2-3; d_gene: TRBD2; abundance: -; CDR3nt: TGTGCCAGCAGCTCTCCCGCGGGACTAGCGGGTGCAGATACGCAGTATTTT; CDR3aa: CASSSPAGLAGADTQYF
v_gene: TRBV5-1; j_gene: TRBJ2-7; d_gene: -; abundance: -; CDR3nt: TGCGCCAGCAGCCCCCGGGGAGTTTCCTCCTACGAGCAGTACTTC; CDR3aa: CASSPRGVSSYEQYF
v_gene: TRBV5-4; j_gene: TRBJ2-1; d_gene: TRBD2; abundance: -; CDR3nt: TGTGCCAGCTCGAGCGGGGGGGCCCGGGATGAGCAGTTCTTC; CDR3aa: CASSSGGARDEQFF
v_gene: TRBV30; j_gene: TRBJ2-2; d_gene: -; abundance: -; CDR3nt: TGTGCCTGGAGAGGGGACCACCGGGACAAAAGGCCCGGGGAGCTGTTTTTT; CDR3aa: CAWRGDHRDKRPGELFF
v_gene: TRBV19; j_gene: TRBJ1-2; d_gene: -; abundance: -; CDR3nt: TGTGCCAGTAAACCGAGCCCCCAGTGGAGCTATGGCTACACCTTC; CDR3aa: CASKPSPQWSYGYTF
v_gene: TRBV5-1; j_gene: TRBJ2-2; d_gene: -; abundance: -; CDR3nt: TGCGCCAGCAGCTTCCCCCGCCCGAGGGACACCGGGGAGCTGTTTTTT; CDR3aa: CASSFPRPRDTGELFF
v_gene: TRBV4-2; j_gene: TRBJ2-2; d_gene: -; abundance: -; CDR3nt: TGTGCCAGCAGCCAAGCAGGGATCTACGCCGGGGAGCTGTTTTTT; CDR3aa: CASSQAGIYAGELFF
v_gene: TRBV6-5; j_gene: TRBJ1-1; d_gene: TRBD1; abundance: -; CDR3nt: TGTGCCAGCAGTTCATACAGGGGGCAAGCTTTCTTT; CDR3aa: CASSSYRGQAFF
v_gene: TRBV14; j_gene: TRBJ1-2; d_gene: -; abundance: once; CDR3nt: TGTGCCAGCAGCCGCGGGACGGGGCTAAACTATGGCTACACCTTC; CDR3aa: CASSRGTGLNYGYTF
v_gene: TRBV2; j_gene: TRBJ1-1; d_gene: -; abundance: -; CDR3nt: TGTGCCAGCAGTCTGGGAGAGGCTGAAGCTTTCTTT; CDR3aa: CASSLGEAEAFF
v_gene: TRBV6-5; j_gene: TRBJ1-2; d_gene: -; abundance: -; CDR3nt: TGTGCCAGCAGTTACGCCCTTTCGAGCTATGGCTACACCTTC; CDR3aa: CASSYALSSYGYTF
v_gene: TRBV7-2; j_gene: TRBJ2-7; d_gene: -; abundance: few; CDR3nt: TGTGCCAGCAGCCCCTCCTACGAGCAGTACTTC; CDR3aa: CASSPSYEQYF
v_gene: TRBV19; j_gene: TRBJ1-5; d_gene: -; abundance: few; CDR3nt: TGTGCCAAGGGGCAGGGAGAGCCTAGATTTCAGCCCCAGCATTTT; CDR3aa: CAKGQGEPRFQPQHF
v_gene: TRBV25-1; j_gene: TRBJ1-3; d_gene: -; abundance: medium-sized; CDR3nt: TGTGCCAGCAGTGAGGGGTCACGAAACACCATATATTTT; CDR3aa: CASSEGSRNTIYF
v_gene: TRBV5-1; j_gene: TRBJ2-1; d_gene: -; abundance: -; CDR3nt: TGCGCCAGCAGCTTTCGGGACCGTTCCAATGAGCAGTTCTTC; CDR3aa: CASSFRDRSNEQFF
v_gene: TRBV5-4; j_gene: TRBJ1-3; d_gene: -; abundance: -; CDR3nt: TGTGCCAGCAGCTTGGGGGCAGGGAGAGCAGGAAACACCATATATTTT; CDR3aa: CASSLGAGRAGNTIYF
v_gene: TRBV14; j_gene: TRBJ1-3; d_gene: -; abundance: -; CDR3nt: TGTGCCAGCAGCCCCGCCCGCGGGTTCGGGGACACCATATATTTT; CDR3aa: CASSPARGFGDTIYF
v_gene: TRBV12-5; j_gene: TRBJ1-4; d_gene: -; abundance: once; CDR3nt: TGTGCTAGTGGTCAGGGGATTTGGGATGAAAAACTGTTTTTT; CDR3aa: CASGQGIWDEKLFF
v_gene: TRBV5-6; j_gene: TRBJ1-6; d_gene: TRBD1; abundance: once; CDR3nt: TGTGCCAGCAGCAGCCGGGACAGGATGCCTTCACCCCTCCACTTT; CDR3aa: CASSSRDRMPSPLHF
v_gene: TRBV7-2; j_gene: TRBJ2-5; d_gene: -; abundance: -; CDR3nt: TGTGCCAGCAGCTCCCAGGGGATCCAGTACTTC; CDR3aa: CASSSQGIQYF
v_gene: TRBV2; j_gene: TRBJ1-2; d_gene: -; abundance: few; CDR3nt: TGTGCCAGCAGTGGGGCAGCGGCTAACTATGGCTACACCTTC; CDR3aa: CASSGAAANYGYTF
v_gene: TRBV28; j_gene: TRBJ1-3; d_gene: -; abundance: -; CDR3nt: TGTGCCAGCAGCTGGGCCAGCCAGGGGGGAAACACCATATATTTT; CDR3aa: CASSWASQGGNTIYF
v_gene: TRBV7-2; j_gene: TRBJ2-7; d_gene: -; abundance: -; CDR3nt: TGTGCCAGCAGCTCCTTCGGAATCGGCTACGAGCAGTACTTC; CDR3aa: CASSSFGIGYEQYF
v_gene: TRBV6-1; j_gene: TRBJ1-5; d_gene: -; abundance: -; CDR3nt: TGTGCCAGCAGTGAATTTGTGCTTGAACGTGCCCAGCATTTT; CDR3aa: CASSEFVLERAQHF
v_gene: TRBV4-2; j_gene: TRBJ2-7; d_gene: -; abundance: once; CDR3nt: TGTGCCAGCAGCCAAGAATCAGGGTACGAGCAGTACTTC; CDR3aa: CASSQESGYEQYF
v_gene: TRBV5-1; j_gene: TRBJ1-1; d_gene: -; abundance: -; CDR3nt: TGCGCCAGCAGCTTGCAAATGAACACTGAAGCTTTCTTT; CDR3aa: CASSLQMNTEAFF
v_gene: TRBV7-8; j_gene: TRBJ2-6; d_gene: -; abundance: -; CDR3nt: TGTGCCAGCGCGGCGGGATTTGAGTGGGCCAACGTCCTGACTTTC; CDR3aa: CASAAGFEWANVLTF
v_gene: TRBV7-2; j_gene: TRBJ2-3; d_gene: TRBD2; abundance: -; CDR3nt: TGTGCCAGCAGCTTAGTACCTTTCGGCGGGGGGGCACCAGATACGCAGTATTTT; CDR3aa: CASSLVPFGGGAPDTQYF
v_gene: TRBV28; j_gene: TRBJ2-6; d_gene: TRBD1; abundance: few; CDR3nt: TGTGCCAGCAGTTCAACAGGGGGAGGTGGGGCCAACGTCCTGACTTTC; CDR3aa: CASSSTGGGGANVLTF
v_gene: TRBV7-2; j_gene: TRBJ1-2; d_gene: -; abundance: -; CDR3nt: TGTGCCAGCAGCTTCTGGCAGGGGACGCGCTACACCTTC; CDR3aa: CASSFWQGTRYTF
v_gene: TRBV19; j_gene: TRBJ1-5; d_gene: TRBD1; abundance: -; CDR3nt: TGTGCCAGTAGTATAGGGAGGGACAGGGGGCGAAATCAGCCCCAGCATTTT; CDR3aa: CASSIGRDRGRNQPQHF
v_gene: TRBV7-2; j_gene: TRBJ1-5; d_gene: -; abundance: few; CDR3nt: TGTGCCAGCACCCCCAGTGTGGGGAACAATCAGCCCCAGCATTTT; CDR3aa: CASTPSVGNNQPQHF
v_gene: TRBV30; j_gene: TRBJ2-5; d_gene: -; abundance: -; CDR3nt: TGTGCCTGGAGAGGTCGGTTGGAGACCCAGTACTTC; CDR3aa: CAWRGRLETQYF